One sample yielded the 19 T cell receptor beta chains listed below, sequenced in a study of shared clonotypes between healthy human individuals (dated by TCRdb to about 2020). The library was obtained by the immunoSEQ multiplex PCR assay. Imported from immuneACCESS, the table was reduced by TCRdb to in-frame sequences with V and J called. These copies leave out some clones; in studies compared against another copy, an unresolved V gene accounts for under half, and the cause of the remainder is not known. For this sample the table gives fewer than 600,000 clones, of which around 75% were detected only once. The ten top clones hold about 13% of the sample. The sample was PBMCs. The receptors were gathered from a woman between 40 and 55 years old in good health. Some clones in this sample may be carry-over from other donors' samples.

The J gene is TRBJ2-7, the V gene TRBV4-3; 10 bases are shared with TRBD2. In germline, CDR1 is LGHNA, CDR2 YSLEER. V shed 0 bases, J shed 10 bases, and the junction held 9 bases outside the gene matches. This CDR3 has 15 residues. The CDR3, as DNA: TGCGCCAGCAGCCAAGATATCCAGCGGGAGGGCCCTCAGTACTTC. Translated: CASSQDIQREGPQYF.

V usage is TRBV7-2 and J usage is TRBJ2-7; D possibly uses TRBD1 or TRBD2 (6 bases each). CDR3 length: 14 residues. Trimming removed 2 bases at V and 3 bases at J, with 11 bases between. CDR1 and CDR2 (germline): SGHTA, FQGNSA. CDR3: CASSLSGANYEQYF. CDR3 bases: TGTGCCAGCAGCTTATCGGGGGCCAACTACGAGCAGTACTTC.

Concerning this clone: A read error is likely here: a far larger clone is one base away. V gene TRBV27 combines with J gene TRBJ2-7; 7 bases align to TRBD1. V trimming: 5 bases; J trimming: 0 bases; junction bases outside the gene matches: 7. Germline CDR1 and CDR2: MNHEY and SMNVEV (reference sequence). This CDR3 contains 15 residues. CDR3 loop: CASSPGTASSYEQYF. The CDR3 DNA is TGTGCCAGCAGTCCCGGGACAGCCTCCTCCTACGAGCAGTACTTC.

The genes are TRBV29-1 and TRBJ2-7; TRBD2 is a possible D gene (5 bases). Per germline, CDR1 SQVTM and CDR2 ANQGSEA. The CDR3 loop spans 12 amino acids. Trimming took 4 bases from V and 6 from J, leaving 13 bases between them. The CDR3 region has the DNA TGCAGCGTTGCAGAGGGTTCCCTCGAGCAGTACTTC. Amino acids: CSVAEGSLEQYF.

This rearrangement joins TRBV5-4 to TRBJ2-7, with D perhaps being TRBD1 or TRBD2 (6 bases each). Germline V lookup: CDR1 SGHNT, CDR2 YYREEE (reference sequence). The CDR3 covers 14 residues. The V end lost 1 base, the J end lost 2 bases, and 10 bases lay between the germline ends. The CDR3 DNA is TGTGCCAGCAGCTTGCGAGGGGGGACCTACGAGCAGTACTTC. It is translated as CASSLRGGTYEQYF.

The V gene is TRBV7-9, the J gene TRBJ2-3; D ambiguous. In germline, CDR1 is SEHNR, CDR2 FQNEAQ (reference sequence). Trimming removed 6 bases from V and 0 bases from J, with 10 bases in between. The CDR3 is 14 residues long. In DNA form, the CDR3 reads TGTGCCAGCAGGGGTTTGTTTAGCACAGATACGCAGTATTTT. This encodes CASRGLFSTDTQYF. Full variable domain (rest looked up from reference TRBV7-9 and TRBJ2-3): DTGVSQNPRHKITKRGQNVTFRCDPISEHNRLYWYRQTLGQGPEFLTYFQNEAQLEKSRLLSDRFSAERPKGSFSTLEIQRTEQGDSAMYLCASRGLFSTDTQYFGPGTRLTVL.

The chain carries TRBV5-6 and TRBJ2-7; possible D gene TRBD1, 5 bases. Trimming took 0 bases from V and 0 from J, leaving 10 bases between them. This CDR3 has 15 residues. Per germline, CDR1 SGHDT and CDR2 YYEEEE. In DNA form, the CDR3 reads TGTGCCAGCAGCTTGGATTACAGGATCTCCTACGAGCAGTACTTC. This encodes CASSLDYRISYEQYF.

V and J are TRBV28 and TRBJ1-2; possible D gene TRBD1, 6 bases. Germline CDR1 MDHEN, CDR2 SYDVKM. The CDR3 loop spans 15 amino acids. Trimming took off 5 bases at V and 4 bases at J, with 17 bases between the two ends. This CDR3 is CASSPARGSSYGYTF. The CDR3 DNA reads TGTGCCAGCAGTCCCGCCAGGGGCTCAAGCTATGGCTACACCTTC.

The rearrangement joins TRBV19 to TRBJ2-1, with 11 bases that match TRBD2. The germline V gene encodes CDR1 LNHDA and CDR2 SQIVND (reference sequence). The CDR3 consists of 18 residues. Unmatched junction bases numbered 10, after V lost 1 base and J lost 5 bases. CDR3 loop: CASSIALAGAGSDNEQFF. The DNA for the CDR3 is TGTGCCAGTAGTATAGCACTAGCGGGAGCTGGGTCCGACAATGAGCAGTTCTTC.

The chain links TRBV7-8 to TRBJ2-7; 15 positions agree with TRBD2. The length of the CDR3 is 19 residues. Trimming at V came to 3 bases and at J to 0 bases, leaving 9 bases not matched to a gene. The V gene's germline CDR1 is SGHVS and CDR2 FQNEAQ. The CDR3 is CASSFQGLAGGPSSYEQYF. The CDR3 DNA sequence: TGTGCCAGCAGCTTCCAAGGACTAGCGGGAGGGCCTTCCTCCTACGAGCAGTACTTC.

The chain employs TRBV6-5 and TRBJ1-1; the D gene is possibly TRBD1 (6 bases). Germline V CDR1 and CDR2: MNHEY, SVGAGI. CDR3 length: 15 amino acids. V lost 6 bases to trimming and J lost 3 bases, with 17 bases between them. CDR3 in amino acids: CASSSRTVRDTEAFF. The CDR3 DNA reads TGTGCCAGCAGCTCCAGGACAGTCCGGGACACTGAAGCTTTCTTT.

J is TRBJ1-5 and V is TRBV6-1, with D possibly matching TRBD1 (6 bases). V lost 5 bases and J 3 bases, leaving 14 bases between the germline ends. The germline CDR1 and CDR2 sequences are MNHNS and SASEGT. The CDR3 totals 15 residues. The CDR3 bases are TGTGCCAGCAGTACTCCAGGACAGATCAATCAGCCCCAGCATTTT. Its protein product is CASSTPGQINQPQHF.

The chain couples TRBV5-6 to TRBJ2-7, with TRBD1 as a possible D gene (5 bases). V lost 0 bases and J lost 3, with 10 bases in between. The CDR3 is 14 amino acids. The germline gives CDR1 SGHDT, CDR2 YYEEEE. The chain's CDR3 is CASSLDVRDYEQYF. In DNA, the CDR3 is TGTGCCAGCAGCTTGGACGTCAGGGACTACGAGCAGTACTTC.

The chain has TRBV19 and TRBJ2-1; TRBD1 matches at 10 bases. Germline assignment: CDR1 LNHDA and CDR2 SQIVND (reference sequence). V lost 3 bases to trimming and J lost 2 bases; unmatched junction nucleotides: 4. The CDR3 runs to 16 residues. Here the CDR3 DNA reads TGTGCCAGTAGTATCCGACAGGGGGCTACCTACAATGAGCAGTTCTTC. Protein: CASSIRQGATYNEQFF.

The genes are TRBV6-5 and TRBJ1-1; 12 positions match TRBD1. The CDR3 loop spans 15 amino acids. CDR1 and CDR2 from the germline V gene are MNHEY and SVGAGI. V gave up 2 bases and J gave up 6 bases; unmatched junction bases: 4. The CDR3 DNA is TGTGCCAGCAGTTACCTGGGGACAGGGGGCTCTGAAGCTTTCTTT. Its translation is CASSYLGTGGSEAFF.

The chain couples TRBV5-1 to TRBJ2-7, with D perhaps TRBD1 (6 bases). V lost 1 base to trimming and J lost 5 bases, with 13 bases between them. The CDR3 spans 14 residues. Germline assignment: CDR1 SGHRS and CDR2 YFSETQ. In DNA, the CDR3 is TGCGCCAGCAGCTTGAGGCAGGGGACCGACGAGCAGTACTTC. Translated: CASSLRQGTDEQYF.

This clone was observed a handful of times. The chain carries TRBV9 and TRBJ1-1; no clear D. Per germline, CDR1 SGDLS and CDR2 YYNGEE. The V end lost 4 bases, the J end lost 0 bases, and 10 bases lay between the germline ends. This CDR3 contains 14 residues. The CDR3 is CASSRGNMNTEAFF. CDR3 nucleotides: TGTGCCAGCAGCAGAGGGAACATGAACACTGAAGCTTTCTTT. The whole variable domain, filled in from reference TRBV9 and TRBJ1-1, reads DSGVTQTPKHLITATGQRVTLRCSPRSGDLSVYWYQQSLDQGLQFLIQYYNGEERAKGNILERFSAQQFPDLHSELNLSSLELGDSALYFCASSRGNMNTEAFFGQGTRLTVV.

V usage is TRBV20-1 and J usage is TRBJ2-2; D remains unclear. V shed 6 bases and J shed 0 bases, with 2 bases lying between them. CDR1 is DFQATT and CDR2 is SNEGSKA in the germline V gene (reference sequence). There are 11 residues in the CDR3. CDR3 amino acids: CSAPNTGELFF. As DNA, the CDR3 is TGCAGTGCCCCGAACACCGGGGAGCTGTTTTTT.

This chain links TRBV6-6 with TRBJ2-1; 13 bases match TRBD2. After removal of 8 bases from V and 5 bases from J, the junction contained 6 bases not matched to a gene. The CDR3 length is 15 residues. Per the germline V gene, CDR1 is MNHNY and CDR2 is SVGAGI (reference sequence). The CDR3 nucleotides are TGTGCCAGCCGAGTGGGACTAGCGGGAAACAATGAGCAGTTCTTC. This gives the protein CASRVGLAGNNEQFF.